This T cell receptor (beta chain) was sequenced in a study of B cell selection in AIRE deficiency. General study results and limits: Shared Treg sequences were biased toward short CDR3s with few non-templated nucleotide insertions. TCRbeta-only data showed roughly 35% of shared healthy Treg sequences in healthy Tconv.

Sorted regulatory T cells were CD4-positive, CD25-high and CD127-low or negative. Controls came from healthy donors unrelated to patients. CDR3 length equals 11 residues. The V and J ends lost 8 bases and 5 bases respectively, with 11 bases between them. CDR1 is SGHKS, CDR2 YYEKEE, per germline (reference sequence). This clone came up a few times. Its antigen remains unidentified. Methods used by the authors: About 5.6x10^4 patient and around 9.1x10^4 healthy donor TCRbeta sequences came from Tregs. Profiled with immunoSEQ multiplex PCR; TCRdb holds only in-frame clones, not every one. The V and J calls and clone size were taken over from that table, and D and trimming were inferred from the DNA. Among about 26,000 clones listed, 92% were seen once.

The origin of this receptor is a human donor in good health. Sequences were obtained from CD4+CD25+ Tregs sorted from PBMCs. The chain has TRBV5-5 and TRBJ2-7; D gene ambiguous. The CDR3 here is CASTFLDEQYF. The CDR3 nucleotides read TGTGCCAGTACCTTTCTAGACGAGCAGTACTTC.